This TCR beta chain derives from a study of relationships among human T cell subsets. CD4+CD25+ regulatory T cells came from anti-CD25 bead selection of positively selected CD4+ cells. Details on this clonotype: Its specificity is unknown.

CDR3 length equals 12 residues. V was pared by 6 bases and J by 2 bases, with 7 bases between. From germline, CDR1 is MNHNY and CDR2 SVGAGI (reference sequence). Semiquantitative ARM-PCR amplified T cell receptor alpha and beta CDR3 regions from mRNA. ARM-PCR used tagged nested gene-specific primers, then communal superprimers for exponential amplification. First-round products served as template after exonuclease removal of nested primers. TCRdb passed the multiplex PCR reads through MiXCR, listing each CDR3 protein once. The data contain roughly 15,000 distinct CDR3 sequences, about 60% of them seen just once; the ten biggest clones take up roughly 2%. Study observations and caveats: Substantial CDR3 sharing among Th1, Th2 and regulatory cells suggested stochastic fate choice. Over 50% of CD8+ cytotoxic sequences were in clones over 100 reads; regulatory and Th2 had few.

The receptor was isolated from a man aged 40-55 years in good health. Sequencing was performed on Tregs sorted from blood. The genes are TRBV6-6 and TRBJ1-1; D gene uncertain. In nucleotides, the CDR3 is TGTGCCAGCAGAGTCAGCAACACTGAAGCTTTCTTT. Translated, it gives CASRVSNTEAFF.